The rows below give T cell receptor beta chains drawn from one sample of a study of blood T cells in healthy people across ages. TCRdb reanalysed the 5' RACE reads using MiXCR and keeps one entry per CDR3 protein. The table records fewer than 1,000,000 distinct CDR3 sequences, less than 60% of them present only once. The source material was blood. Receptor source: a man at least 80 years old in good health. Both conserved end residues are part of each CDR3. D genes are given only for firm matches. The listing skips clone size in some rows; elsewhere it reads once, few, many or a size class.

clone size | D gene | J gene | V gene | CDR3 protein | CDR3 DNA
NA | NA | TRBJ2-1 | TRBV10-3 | CAISEGSPRGEQFF | TGTGCCATCAGTGAGGGGTCCCCCAGGGGTGAGCAGTTCTTC
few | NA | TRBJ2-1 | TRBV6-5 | CASSYSRLYSYNEQFF | TGTGCCAGCAGTTACTCAAGACTTTACTCCTACAATGAGCAGTTCTTC
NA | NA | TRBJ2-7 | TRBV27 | CASSLTRQRGSGEQYF | TGTGCCAGCAGTTTGACGAGGCAAAGGGGGTCGGGCGAGCAGTACTTC
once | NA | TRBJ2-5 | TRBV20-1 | CSARFRGETQYF | TGCAGTGCTAGATTCCGTGGGGAGACCCAGTACTTC
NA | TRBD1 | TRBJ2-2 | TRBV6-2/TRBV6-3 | CAVQGARNGELFF | TGTGCCGTACAGGGGGCACGTAACGGGGAGCTGTTTTTT
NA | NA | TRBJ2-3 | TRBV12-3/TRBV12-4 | CASSPFGGVGADTQYF | TGTGCCAGCAGCCCCTTCGGGGGAGTGGGAGCAGATACGCAGTATTTT
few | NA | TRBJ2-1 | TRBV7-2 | CASSLEDTGDNEQFF | TGTGCCAGCAGCTTAGAAGACACAGGAGACAATGAGCAGTTCTTC
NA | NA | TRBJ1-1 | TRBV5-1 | CASSVGQTTEAFF | TGCGCCAGCAGCGTGGGTCAGACTACTGAAGCTTTCTTT
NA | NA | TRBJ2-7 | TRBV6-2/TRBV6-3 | CASSDQGQIYEQYF | TGTGCCAGCAGTGATCAAGGACAGATCTACGAGCAGTACTTC
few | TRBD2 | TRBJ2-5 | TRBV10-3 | CAISPGGLAGSGKETQYF | TGTGCCATCAGTCCAGGGGGACTAGCGGGAAGCGGTAAAGAGACCCAGTACTTC
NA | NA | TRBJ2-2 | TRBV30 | CAWSAALNTGELFF | TGTGCCTGGAGTGCCGCATTGAACACCGGGGAGCTGTTTTTT
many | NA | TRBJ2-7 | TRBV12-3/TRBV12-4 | CASSLRGASYEQYF | TGCGCCAGCAGCTTGAGGGGGGCCTCCTACGAGCAGTACTTC
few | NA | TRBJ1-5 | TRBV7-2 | CASSSLGPNQPQHF | TGTGCCAGCAGCTCTTTGGGGCCCAATCAGCCCCAGCATTTT
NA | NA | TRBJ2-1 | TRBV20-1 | CSARDLAGVEQFF | TGCAGTGCTAGAGACCTGGCAGGAGTTGAGCAGTTCTTC
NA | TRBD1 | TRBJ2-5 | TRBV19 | CASSFGQGAYQETQYF | TGTGCCAGTAGTTTCGGACAGGGGGCATATCAAGAGACCCAGTACTTC
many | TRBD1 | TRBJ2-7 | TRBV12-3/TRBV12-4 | CASSLGTGGFYEQYF | TGTGCCAGCAGTTTAGGGACAGGGGGCTTTTACGAGCAGTACTTC
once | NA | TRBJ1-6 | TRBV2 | CASSADGDNSPLHF | TGTGCCAGCAGTGCGGACGGGGATAATTCACCCCTCCACTTT
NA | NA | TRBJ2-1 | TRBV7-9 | CASSKGYSYNEQFF | TGTGCCAGCAGCAAGGGGTACTCCTACAATGAGCAGTTCTTC
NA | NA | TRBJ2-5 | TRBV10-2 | CASRWTVQETQYF | TGCGCCAGCAGATGGACAGTCCAAGAGACCCAGTACTTC
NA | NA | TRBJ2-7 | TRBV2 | CASTSFLGGSYEQYF | TGTGCCAGCACATCCTTCCTAGGGGGCTCCTACGAGCAGTACTTC
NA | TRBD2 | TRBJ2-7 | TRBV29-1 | CSVRQRALAGDEQYF | TGCAGCGTACGTCAGAGGGCACTAGCGGGAGATGAGCAGTACTTC
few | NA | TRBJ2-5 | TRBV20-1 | CSARKDTLETQYF | TGCAGTGCTAGAAAGGACACGTTGGAGACCCAGTACTTC
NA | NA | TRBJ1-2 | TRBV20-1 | CSASRGWDYGYTF | TGCAGTGCTAGCAGGGGCTGGGACTATGGCTACACCTTC
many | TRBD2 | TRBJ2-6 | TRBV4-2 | CASSQDYRPSGSPGANVLTF | TGTGCCAGCAGCCAAGATTATAGGCCTAGCGGGAGTCCTGGGGCCAACGTCCTGACTTTC
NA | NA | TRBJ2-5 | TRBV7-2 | CASSLSWGEETQYF | TGTGCCAGCAGCTTAAGTTGGGGTGAGGAGACCCAGTACTTC
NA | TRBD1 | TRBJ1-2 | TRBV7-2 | CAGSLGPGQGAGGYTF | TGTGCCGGCAGCTTAGGGCCAGGGCAGGGGGCTGGAGGCTACACCTTC
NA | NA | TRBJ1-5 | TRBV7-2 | CASSSSFGPRGNQPQHF | TGTGCCAGCAGCTCCTCTTTCGGGCCCCGAGGCAATCAGCCCCAGCATTTT
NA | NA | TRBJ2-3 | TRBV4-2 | CASSQARGDTDTQYF | TGTGCCAGCAGCCAAGCTAGAGGGGACACAGATACGCAGTATTTT
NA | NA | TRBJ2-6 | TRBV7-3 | CASSFANGPLIGANVLTF | TGTGCCAGCAGCTTTGCCAATGGGCCCTTGATTGGGGCCAACGTCCTGACTTTC
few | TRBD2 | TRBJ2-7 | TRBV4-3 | CASSLRGGWGEQYF | TGCGCCAGCAGCCTACGCGGGGGATGGGGCGAGCAGTACTTC
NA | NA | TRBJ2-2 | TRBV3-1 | CASSQVGLAHTGELFF | TGTGCCAGCAGCCAAGTCGGCCTAGCTCACACCGGGGAGCTGTTTTTT
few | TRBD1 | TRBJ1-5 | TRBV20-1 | CSAKGTGGELGLYSNQPQHF | TGCAGTGCTAAAGGGACAGGGGGCGAATTGGGGCTTTATAGCAATCAGCCCCAGCATTTT
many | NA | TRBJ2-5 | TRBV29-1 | CSGTSSQETQYF | TGCAGCGGAACTAGCAGCCAAGAGACCCAGTACTTC
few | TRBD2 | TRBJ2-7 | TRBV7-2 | CASRGTLAGSYEQYF | TGTGCCAGCAGAGGGACTCTAGCGGGGTCCTACGAGCAGTACTTC
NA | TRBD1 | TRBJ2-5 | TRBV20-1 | CSAGGQGSRETQYF | TGCAGTGCGGGTGGACAGGGGTCTCGGGAGACCCAGTACTTC
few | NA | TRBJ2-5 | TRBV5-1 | CASSLRQEETQYF | TGCGCCAGCAGCCTACGACAGGAAGAGACCCAGTACTTC
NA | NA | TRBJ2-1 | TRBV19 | CASTRAAGSYNEQFF | TGTGCCAGTACGCGGGCAGCCGGCTCCTACAATGAGCAGTTCTTC
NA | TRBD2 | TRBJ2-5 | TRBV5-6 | CASSPGLAGARQYF | TGTGCCAGCAGCCCTGGACTAGCGGGAGCCCGGCAGTACTTC
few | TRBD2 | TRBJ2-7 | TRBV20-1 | CSAFLSGDSYEQYF | TGCAGTGCGTTCCTGAGCGGGGACTCCTACGAGCAGTACTTC
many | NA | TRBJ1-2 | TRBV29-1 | CSVDNVYGYTF | TGCAGCGTTGATAACGTTTATGGCTACACCTTC
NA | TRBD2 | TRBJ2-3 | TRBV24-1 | CATSDSSGPTDTQYF | TGTGCCACCAGTGATTCTAGCGGTCCCACAGATACGCAGTATTTT
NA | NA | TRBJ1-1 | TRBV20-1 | CSAPDRLNTEAFF | TGCAGTGCCCCCGACAGACTGAACACTGAAGCTTTCTTT
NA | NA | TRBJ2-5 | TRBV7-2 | CASSLGNSGETQYF | TGTGCCAGCAGCTTAGGAAATAGTGGGGAGACCCAGTACTTC
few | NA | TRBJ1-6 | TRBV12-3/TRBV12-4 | CASSRTRDNSPLHF | TGTGCCAGCAGTAGGACCCGGGATAATTCACCCCTCCACTTT
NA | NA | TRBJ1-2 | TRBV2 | CASSEEGIGYTF | TGTGCCAGCAGTGAAGAAGGGATTGGCTACACCTTC
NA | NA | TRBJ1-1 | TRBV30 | CAWSAQGNTEAFF | TGTGCCTGGAGTGCACAGGGGAACACTGAAGCTTTCTTT
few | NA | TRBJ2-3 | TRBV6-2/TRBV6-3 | CASTNGNTDTQYF | TGTGCCAGCACGAACGGGAACACAGATACGCAGTATTTT
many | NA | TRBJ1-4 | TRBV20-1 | CSPSQATNEKLFF | TGCAGTCCCTCACAGGCAACTAATGAAAAACTGTTTTTT
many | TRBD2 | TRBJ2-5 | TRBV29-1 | CSVPYGLSGVYQETQYF | TGCAGCGTCCCCTATGGCCTAAGCGGGGTGTACCAAGAGACCCAGTACTTC
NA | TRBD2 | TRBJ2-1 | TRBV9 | CASSPEGGRGEQFF | TGTGCCAGCAGCCCCGAAGGCGGGAGGGGTGAGCAGTTCTTC
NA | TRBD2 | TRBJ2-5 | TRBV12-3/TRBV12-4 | CASSGTRGGTLYF | TGTGCCAGCAGCGGGACTAGAGGAGGGACCCTGTACTTC
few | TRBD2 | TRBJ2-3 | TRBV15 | CATSKTKPGLAGTDTQYF | TGTGCCACCAGCAAAACAAAACCGGGACTAGCGGGAACAGATACGCAGTATTTT
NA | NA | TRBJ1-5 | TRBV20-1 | CSARDKGGNQPQHF | TGCAGTGCTAGAGATAAGGGGGGCAATCAGCCCCAGCATTTT
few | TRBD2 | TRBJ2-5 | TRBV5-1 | CASSSGLAGTLRETQYF | TGCGCCAGCAGCTCCGGACTAGCGGGCACACTAAGGGAGACCCAGTACTTC